These T cell receptor beta chains were read from a single sample in a study of Graves' ophthalmopathy and Graves' hyperthyroidism. Each CDR3 protein gets one entry after TCRdb re-called the multiplex PCR reads with MiXCR. This table has about 370,000 distinct CDR3 sequences, around 18% appearing once. The sequencing input was peripheral blood. These receptors all come from a woman aged 18-30 years with Graves' ophthalmopathy. CDR3s leave out the opening cysteine and the closing phenylalanine or tryptophan. Fields, in order: J gene, clone size, V gene, CDR3 protein. Only some rows state a clone size, as once, few, many or a class for expanded clones.

>TRBJ1-2|few|TRBV28
ASSPTDYGYT
>TRBJ2-5|many|TRBV7-9
ASSRNTPSETQY
>TRBJ2-5|many|TRBV20-1
SARSPLGQY
>TRBJ2-7|NA|TRBV6-4
AGSSGPPYEQY
>TRBJ2-5|many|TRBV6-1
ASSEGTNRRETQY
>TRBJ1-2|NA|TRBV28
ASSFSLRQGVDGYT
>TRBJ2-7|many|TRBV12-3/TRBV12-4
ASSLAGPPYEQY
>TRBJ1-1|many|TRBV2
ASGTENTEAF
>TRBJ1-3|many|TRBV12-3/TRBV12-4
ASSHLDRASGNTIY
>TRBJ2-7|many|TRBV10-3
AISDNRGSGGRKGYEQY
>TRBJ1-5|many|TRBV6-2/TRBV6-3
ASSYSSAMLGQPQH
>TRBJ2-5|many|TRBV7-3
ASSLRPAGTQY
>TRBJ1-1|NA|TRBV28
ASSLWGGEVEAF
>TRBJ1-1|many|TRBV5-5
ASSLDVRGKEAF
>TRBJ2-5|many|TRBV11-3
ASNWGSSTSSGRVWETQY
>TRBJ2-5|many|TRBV12-3/TRBV12-4
ASSLRASDGTQY
>TRBJ2-5|many|TRBV15
ATSRKRGVQETQY
>TRBJ2-7|many|TRBV7-2
ASSLLLAGQGEQY
>TRBJ1-1|many|TRBV6-2/TRBV6-3
ASSYLRGSEAF
>TRBJ2-5|many|TRBV6-5
ASSHWDGGQETQY
>TRBJ1-1|few|TRBV3-1
ASSQDGTGILNTEAF
>TRBJ2-5|many|TRBV12-3/TRBV12-4
ASSTGTSVETQY
>TRBJ2-7|many|TRBV10-3
AIGDRASPTYEQY
>TRBJ2-2|NA|TRBV24-1
ATSGERESGELF
>TRBJ2-5|many|TRBV7-2
ASRPSGGRETQY
>TRBJ1-1|many|TRBV20-1
SASNRGGQFGEAF
>TRBJ2-5|NA|TRBV28
ASSFRGRGKETQY
>TRBJ2-7|many|TRBV10-3
AIGDNSYEQY
>TRBJ1-1|many|TRBV7-9
ASSSSGGTDEAF
>TRBJ2-7|many|TRBV27
ASSLGEGPYYEQY
>TRBJ2-7|many|TRBV6-2/TRBV6-3
ASSYDGQTPYEQY
>TRBJ1-5|many|TRBV7-9
ASSPASDRAPQH
>TRBJ2-7|few|TRBV15
ATSTRPDYEQY
>TRBJ1-1|many|TRBV7-3
ASHLTTLGNTEAF
>TRBJ2-5|many|TRBV5-1
ASRSRDREETQY
>TRBJ1-3|few|TRBV4-1
ASSAPWKSSGNTIY
>TRBJ2-7|NA|TRBV10-3
AISERSTPEQY
>TRBJ2-5|many|TRBV7-3
ASSSGPQETQY
>TRBJ2-5|NA|TRBV6-2/TRBV6-3
ASSYEDEAGGTQY
>TRBJ2-7|many|TRBV7-2
ASSLEKGQGQY
>TRBJ2-5|many|TRBV6-2/TRBV6-3
ASSTPGETQY
>TRBJ2-3|many|TRBV7-2
ASSRRPGLDTQY